Given below is one T cell receptor (beta chain) in context. Its target is unknown. This specimen belongs to a study of CD8 T cells in Susac syndrome. Regarding the study as a whole: The study recognized that the number of individuals in its TCR sequencing and HLA analysis was relatively small.

Random hexamers were used to reverse transcribe the RNA input (about 0.5 to 1 ug). Amplification of TCR beta CDR3 by immunoSEQ multiplex PCR spanned 54 Vbeta and 13 Jbeta. TCRdb called the immunoSEQ multiplex PCR reads again in MiXCR, with one record for every CDR3 protein. The sample yields 90,000 to 150,000 distinct CDR3 sequences, just under 95% seen once. CDR1 is LGHNA and CDR2 is YSLEER in the germline V gene. Unmatched junction bases numbered 6, after V lost 2 bases and J lost 0 bases. The CDR3 loop spans 18 amino acids. The sequenced target, TCR beta, came from blood CD8+ and CD4+ T cells. The multiple sclerosis controls consisted of treatment-naive patients with relapsing-remitting disease, either stable or active.

The chain joins TRBV4-3 to TRBJ2-1; 11 nucleotides align to TRBD2. The sample taken for sequencing was CD4+ T cells from PBMCs. The sequence was collected from a human donor with multiple sclerosis. The CDR3 DNA reads as TGCGCCAGCAGCCAACTCCCGGGACTAGCGGACTCCTACAATGAGCAGTTCTTC. It is translated as CASSQLPGLADSYNEQFF.